The 24 T cell receptor beta chains presented below share a single source sample, sequenced in a study of regulatory dendritic cells for organ transplantation. Sequencing was performed with immunoSEQ multiplex PCR; in TCRdb, only in-frame clones are kept and a portion is missing. Of about 28,000 clones in the sample, less than 85% were seen once. The sample was naive CD8+ T cells from blood. The subset here: CD45RA+ naive T cells. The receptors were sampled from a human donor in good health.

The rearrangement links TRBV5-1 to TRBJ2-3; 8 nucleotides align to TRBD2. Trimming at V came to 2 bases and at J to 1 base, leaving 3 bases not matched to a gene. Per germline, CDR1 SGHRS and CDR2 YFSETQ. The CDR3 covers 15 residues. The CDR3 here is CASSFTGGRTDTQYF. In DNA form, the CDR3 reads TGCGCCAGCAGCTTCACGGGGGGGCGCACAGATACGCAGTATTTT.

This clone was seen a few times. The CDR3 protein is CASSQVGENTEAFF. The CDR3 DNA follows: TGCGCCAGCAGCCAAGTTGGAGAGAACACTGAAGCTTTCTTT. This chain links TRBV4-3 with TRBJ1-1, with D unclear. Germline V gives CDR1 LGHNA, CDR2 YSLEER. The CDR3 is 14 residues long. V was trimmed by 1 base and J by 1 base, leaving 7 bases between them.

The chain couples TRBV27 to TRBJ2-3, with TRBD2 matching over 10 bases. With 5 bases clipped from V and 6 bases from J, the junction kept 5 bases outside the gene matches. The CDR3 has 14 residues. Germline loops: CDR1 MNHEY, CDR2 SMNVEV (reference sequence). Here the CDR3 reads CASSILAGADTQYF. Written as DNA, the CDR3 is TGTGCCAGCAGTATCCTAGCGGGGGCGGATACGCAGTATTTT.

The rearrangement links TRBV4-1 to TRBJ1-2; D possibly corresponds to TRBD1 (6 bases). Germline values: CDR1 MGHRA, CDR2 YSYEKL. The CDR3 consists of 14 residues. The V end was cut by 0 bases, the J end by 4 bases, with 9 bases between. Written as DNA, the CDR3 is TGCGCCAGCAGCCAAGAAACGGACAGCTATGGCTACACCTTC. Protein: CASSQETDSYGYTF.

V is TRBV4-1 and J is TRBJ1-6; D might be TRBD1 (5 bases). V lost 1 base and J 9 bases, leaving 10 bases between the germline ends. The germline V gene has CDR1 MGHRA and CDR2 YSYEKL. CDR3 length equals 14 residues. CDR3 in amino acids: CASSQGGEGSPLHF. The CDR3 coding sequence is TGCGCCAGCAGCCAAGGGGGGGAGGGTTCACCCCTCCACTTT.

The chain uses TRBV5-4 and TRBJ1-2; D gene ambiguous. Germline CDR1 is SGHNT and CDR2 is YYREEE (reference sequence). This CDR3 spans 15 amino acids. V lost 3 bases to trimming and J lost 5 bases, with 17 bases between them. The CDR3 region is CASSSGGGTPYGYTF. For the CDR3, the DNA is TGTGCCAGCAGCTCCGGTGGAGGTACCCCTTATGGCTACACCTTC.

The chain uses TRBV5-8 and TRBJ2-1, with D uncertain. Deletions cut 0 bases from V and 4 bases from J, with 14 bases between. CDR1 is SGHTS, CDR2 YDEGEE, per germline. This CDR3 comprises 16 residues. CDR3 DNA sequence: TGTGCCAGCAGCTTGGACCGATCCACAATGTACAATGAGCAGTTCTTC. Protein sequence: CASSLDRSTMYNEQFF.

The gene calls are TRBV11-3 and TRBJ1-1; D is perhaps TRBD1 (5 bases). The CDR3 length is 16 residues. Deletions cut 5 bases from V and 2 bases from J, with 18 bases between. In germline, CDR1 is SGHNT, CDR2 YENEEA. The CDR3 spells CASSPTPGFSNTEAFF. The CDR3 DNA sequence: TGTGCCAGCAGCCCGACCCCAGGGTTTTCCAACACTGAAGCTTTCTTT.

This clone was found a few times. The rearrangement links TRBV6-6 to TRBJ2-7, with a weak D call TRBD2 (5 bases). V was trimmed by 6 bases and J by 0 bases, leaving 9 bases between them. Germline V gene data show CDR1 as MNHNY and CDR2 as SVGAGI (reference sequence). The CDR3 runs to 13 residues. CDR3 sequence reads: CASSQAASYEQYF. The CDR3 DNA reads TGTGCCAGCAGCCAAGCGGCCTCCTACGAGCAGTACTTC.

The rearrangement links TRBV4-3 to TRBJ1-6; D remains unclear. V lost 0 bases to trimming and J lost 0 bases, with 6 bases between them. Germline CDR1 is LGHNA and CDR2 is YSLEER. This CDR3 spans 16 amino acids. The CDR3 loop reads CASSQDRNSYNSPLHF. In nucleotides, the CDR3 is TGCGCCAGCAGCCAAGACAGGAACTCCTATAATTCACCCCTCCACTTT.

This chain joins TRBV2 and TRBJ2-3; the match to TRBD2 covers 12 bases. CDR1 and CDR2 from the germline V gene are SNHLY and FYNNEI. Trimming at V came to 5 bases and at J to 1 base, leaving 7 bases not matched to a gene. The CDR3 spans 17 residues. For the CDR3, the DNA is TGTGCCAGCAGTTCTTCCAGACTAGCGGGGGGCACAGATACGCAGTATTTT. Its protein is CASSSSRLAGGTDTQYF.

The chain recombines TRBV9 with TRBJ1-1, with D tentatively TRBD1 (6 bases). This CDR3 has 15 residues. Germline-derived CDR1 and CDR2 are SGDLS and YYNGEE. The germline V and J ends were trimmed by 3 bases and 0 bases, with 12 bases remaining between them. In DNA form, the CDR3 reads TGTGCCAGCAGCGAAGGACAGAGCTTGAACACTGAAGCTTTCTTT. Protein sequence: CASSEGQSLNTEAFF.

The chain carries TRBV6-5 and TRBJ1-1; no reliable D call. There are 13 residues in the CDR3. Trimming shortened V by 4 bases and J by 2 bases, and 8 bases separated the two germline ends. Looked up from germline, CDR1 is MNHEY and CDR2 is SVGAGI. CDR3 in DNA: TGTGCCAGCAGTTTAGCAAGCAACACTGAAGCTTTCTTT. Encoded protein: CASSLASNTEAFF.

The chain is built from TRBV7-9 and TRBJ2-5; a possible D gene is TRBD1 (6 bases). Germline CDR1 is SEHNR and CDR2 is FQNEAQ (reference sequence). V lost 1 base and J 2 bases, leaving 8 bases between the germline ends. The CDR3 extends over 14 amino acids. CDR3 region: CASSLVGTQETQYF. For the CDR3, the DNA is TGTGCCAGCAGCTTAGTGGGGACACAAGAGACCCAGTACTTC.

The J gene is TRBJ2-1, the V gene TRBV7-9, with D tentatively TRBD1 (6 bases). V shed 5 bases and J shed 3 bases, with 8 bases lying between them. The CDR3 is 13 amino acids. Germline loops: CDR1 SEHNR, CDR2 FQNEAQ (reference sequence). CDR3 sequence (DNA): TGTGCCAGCAGCCCGGACAGCTACAATGAGCAGTTCTTC. Protein: CASSPDSYNEQFF. Combining the CDR3 with reference TRBV7-9 and TRBJ2-1 gives the whole variable domain DTGVSQNPRHKITKRGQNVTFRCDPISEHNRLYWYRQTLGQGPEFLTYFQNEAQLEKSRLLSDRFSAERPKGSFSTLEIQRTEQGDSAMYLCASSPDSYNEQFFGPGTRLTVL.

This clone was seen more than once but under ten times. The V gene is TRBV2, the J gene TRBJ1-2; a possible D gene is TRBD1 (6 bases). The V gene lost 8 bases and the J gene lost 4 bases, with 11 bases spanning the gap. Germline CDR1 is SNHLY and CDR2 is FYNNEI. This CDR3 spans 12 amino acids. The DNA for the CDR3 is TGTGCCAGCGGGGGAGGGGGCTATGGCTACACCTTC. It translates to CASGGGGYGYTF.

The chain couples TRBV2 to TRBJ2-7; D might be TRBD2 (7 bases). Trimming pared 9 bases from V and 2 bases from J, leaving 14 bases between. This CDR3 comprises 13 residues. Germline CDR1 reads SNHLY; CDR2 reads FYNNEI. CDR3 sequence (DNA): TGTGCCAGGGAAGGGGGGGTGGCCTACGAGCAGTACTTC. It specifies CAREGGVAYEQYF.

J is TRBJ1-3 and V is TRBV2; 7 positions match TRBD1. The CDR3 length is 16 residues. Germline assignment: CDR1 SNHLY and CDR2 FYNNEI. The ends lost 6 bases at V and 3 bases at J; junction bases unmatched: 11. In DNA form, the CDR3 reads TGTGCCAGCAGCCACAGGACAGGATTAAGTGGAAACACCATATATTTT. Protein sequence: CASSHRTGLSGNTIYF. Full variable domain (remainder filled in from reference TRBV2 and TRBJ1-3): EPEVTQTPSHQVTQMGQEVILRCVPISNHLYFYWYRQILGQKVEFLVSFYNNEISEKSEIFDDQFSVERPDGSNFTLKIRSTKLEDSAMYFCASSHRTGLSGNTIYFGEGSWLTVV.

The count of this clone is one. This sequence joins TRBV11-2 and TRBJ1-1, with TRBD1 identical over 7 bases. From germline, CDR1 is SGHAT and CDR2 FQNNGV. J lost 4 bases, V lost 5 bases, and 10 bases had no gene match. This CDR3 comprises 15 residues. The CDR3 region is CASSPHRGPGTEAFF. The CDR3 DNA reads TGTGCCAGCAGCCCTCACAGGGGTCCGGGCACTGAAGCTTTCTTT.

This rearrangement joins TRBV20-1 to TRBJ2-7, with D perhaps TRBD1 (5 bases). The CDR3 loop spans 11 amino acids. The germline V gene encodes CDR1 DFQATT and CDR2 SNEGSKA (reference sequence). V was trimmed by 3 bases and J by 3 bases, leaving 6 bases between them. In nucleotides, the CDR3 is TGCAGTGCTAGGCAGGGCTACGAGCAGTACTTC. The encoded protein is CSARQGYEQYF.

The chain is built from TRBV5-6 and TRBJ2-3; weak D call: TRBD1 (6 bases). The CDR3 consists of 14 residues. Trimming removed 6 bases at V and 2 bases at J, with 13 bases between. Germline CDR1 and CDR2: SGHDT and YYEEEE. In DNA form, the CDR3 reads TGTGCCAGCACCTCAGGGGCTCCCACAGATACGCAGTATTTT. It translates to CASTSGAPTDTQYF.

The rearrangement links TRBV7-9 to TRBJ2-1; 9 bases fit TRBD2. The V gene's germline CDR1 is SEHNR and CDR2 FQNEAQ (reference sequence). This CDR3 has 13 amino acids. Unmatched junction bases numbered 3, after V lost 1 base and J lost 11 bases. The CDR3 bases are TGTGCCAGCAGCTTAGGTGGACTAGCGAAGCAGTTCTTC. Its protein product is CASSLGGLAKQFF.

This rearrangement joins TRBV6-1 to TRBJ1-5, with 7 bases that match TRBD1. The trim removed 11 bases at V and 4 bases at J, leaving 11 bases unmatched. The CDR3 covers 14 residues. Per the germline V gene, CDR1 is MNHNS and CDR2 is SASEGT. The CDR3 protein is CAVIDRARNQPQHF. CDR3 DNA: TGTGCCGTAATAGACAGGGCGCGAAATCAGCCCCAGCATTTT.

This chain connects TRBV19 to TRBJ1-5, with D unresolved. The CDR3 consists of 16 residues. Germline-derived CDR1 and CDR2 are LNHDA and SQIVND (reference sequence). Trimming removed 7 bases from V and 1 base from J, with 17 bases in between. The CDR3 DNA follows: TGTGCCAGTACTCCCCCGGGTAGAAGAAGCAATCAGCCCCAGCATTTT. Amino acid sequence: CASTPPGRRSNQPQHF.